The 13 T cell receptor beta chains listed next were all sequenced from one sample in a study of cytomegalovirus exposure and HLA in healthy donors (dated by TCRdb to about 2017). Library preparation was by the immunoSEQ multiplex PCR assay. The multiplex PCR relied on a mix of 60 forward primers for TCR Vbeta segments and 13 reverse primers for TCR Jbeta segments. TCRdb limited this immuneACCESS table to in-frame rearrangements with V and J called. A share of clones is missing; checked studies link under half to unresolved V genes, and the rest is unexplained. The sample profile shows about 220,000 clones; 76% of them were found once. 0.63% of the sample comes from the top ten. Sequencing was carried out using PBMCs. The receptor source for this set is a man aged 18-30 years in good health and CMV-seronegative.

The rearrangement links TRBV18 to TRBJ2-7, with 7 bases lining up with TRBD2. In germline, CDR1 is KGHSH, CDR2 LQKENI. The CDR3 is 14 residues long. V lost 2 bases, J lost 5 bases, and 6 bases stayed unmatched. The CDR3 protein is CASSPGAGENEQYF. CDR3 nucleotides: TGTGCCAGCTCACCAGGGGCGGGAGAAAACGAGCAGTACTTC.

CDR3 in DNA: TGTGCCAGCAGCTTGACAGGGCTAAGTCAGCCCCAGCATTTT. It codes for CASSLTGLSQPQHF. The chain links TRBV28 to TRBJ1-5; TRBD1 aligns across 7 bases. V shed 6 bases, J shed 6 bases, and the junction held 8 bases outside the gene matches. Germline assignment: CDR1 MDHEN and CDR2 SYDVKM. The CDR3 has 14 residues.

This clone was observed a few times. The chain has TRBV9 and TRBJ1-1; no firm D call. The CDR3 contains 13 residues. Trimming stripped 0 bases from V and 6 bases from J, with 9 bases between. The germline CDR1 and CDR2 sequences are SGDLS and YYNGEE. The CDR3 here is CASSVGEQAEAFF. The CDR3 DNA reads TGTGCCAGCAGCGTAGGAGAGCAAGCTGAAGCTTTCTTT. Drawing the rest from reference TRBV9 and TRBJ1-1, the complete variable domain is DSGVTQTPKHLITATGQRVTLRCSPRSGDLSVYWYQQSLDQGLQFLIQYYNGEERAKGNILERFSAQQFPDLHSELNLSSLELGDSALYFCASSVGEQAEAFFGQGTRLTVV.

The chain recombines TRBV6-1 with TRBJ2-1, with TRBD1 identical over 7 bases. The ends lost 3 bases at V and 4 bases at J; junction bases unmatched: 9. This CDR3 comprises 16 residues. CDR1 is MNHNS and CDR2 is SASEGT in the germline V gene. CDR3 sequence (DNA): TGTGCCAGCAGTGAGCAAGACAGGGCAAGTTACAATGAGCAGTTCTTC. Translation: CASSEQDRASYNEQFF.

The chain has TRBV7-8 and TRBJ2-7; 7 bases map to TRBD1. The J segment lost 1 base and the V segment lost 2 bases, leaving 5 bases of the junction unmatched. The CDR3 spans 15 residues. Looked up from germline, CDR1 is SGHVS and CDR2 is FQNEAQ. The CDR3 DNA sequence: TGTGCCAGCAGCTTACGCCGGGACAGATCCTACGAGCAGTACTTC. This codes for CASSLRRDRSYEQYF.

This clone was detected only a few times. The chain is built from TRBV11-2 and TRBJ2-7; TRBD2 matches 10 bases. Germline values: CDR1 SGHAT, CDR2 FQNNGV. V was clipped by 6 bases and J by 5 bases; unmatched bases: 7. The CDR3 has 14 amino acids. The CDR3 DNA reads TGTGCCAGCAGTGGTAGCGGGAGGATAAACGAGCAGTACTTC. Its translation is CASSGSGRINEQYF.

This chain links TRBV19 with TRBJ1-1; D is undetermined. CDR1 and CDR2 (germline): LNHDA, SQIVND (reference sequence). The CDR3 is 13 residues long. The ends were cut back, 7 bases at V and 0 bases at J, with 9 bases in the middle. CDR3 protein: CASKDYMNTEAFF. CDR3 DNA sequence: TGTGCCAGTAAGGACTACATGAACACTGAAGCTTTCTTT.

The chain couples TRBV18 to TRBJ2-1; 7 bases fit TRBD2. Trimming cost V 4 bases and J 10 bases; bases outside gene matches: 10. There are 14 residues in the CDR3. Germline V CDR1 and CDR2: KGHSH, LQKENI. The CDR3 nucleotides are TGTGCCAGCTCACTTGACGAGGGAGGGCGGGAGCAGTTCTTC. It yields the protein CASSLDEGGREQFF.

The V call is TRBV9, the J call TRBJ2-1; 8 nucleotides agree with TRBD2. V was pared by 4 bases and J by 6 bases, with 12 bases of the junction left unmatched. This CDR3 spans 16 amino acids. CDR1 and CDR2 (germline): SGDLS, YYNGEE. DNA for the CDR3: TGTGCCAGCAGCTCTTGGGTACTAGCGGACCTCAATGAGCAGTTCTTC. It translates to CASSSWVLADLNEQFF.

This clone was seen a single time. V gene TRBV27 combines with J gene TRBJ2-2; D may be TRBD1 (6 bases). Looked up from germline, CDR1 is MNHEY and CDR2 is SMNVEV (reference sequence). This CDR3 comprises 15 residues. V was cut by 3 bases and J by 3 bases, with 11 bases left in between. The CDR3 region is CASSFWGPHTGELFF. The CDR3 coding sequence is TGTGCCAGCAGTTTTTGGGGGCCTCACACCGGGGAGCTGTTTTTT.

V is TRBV14 and J is TRBJ2-7, with 13 bases lining up with TRBD2. The germline CDR1 and CDR2 sequences are SGHDN and FVKESK. The length of the CDR3 is 19 residues. The V segment lost 3 bases and the J segment 0 bases; nucleotides outside the gene matches: 11. The CDR3 is CASSHPGTSGIIGSYEQYF. The CDR3 nucleotides read TGTGCCAGCAGCCATCCCGGGACTAGCGGGATAATTGGCTCCTACGAGCAGTACTTC.

This clone has just a few counts. The rearrangement links TRBV5-6 to TRBJ2-5; a weak D match, TRBD2 (6 bases). Gene TRBJ2-7 matches the end of the DNA better, so the J call may be wrong. This CDR3 contains 14 residues. From germline, CDR1 is SGHDT and CDR2 YYEEEE. The CDR3 DNA reads TGTGCCAGCAGCTCCGTTAGCGGCAGCTACGAGCAGTACTTC. Its protein is CASSSVSGSYEQYF.

This chain connects TRBV10-3 to TRBJ2-1; weak D call: TRBD2 (6 bases). The V end lost 2 bases, the J end lost 9 bases, and 17 bases lay between the germline ends. This CDR3 is 15 amino acids long. Germline assignment: CDR1 ENHRY and CDR2 SYGVKD. The CDR3 region has the DNA TGTGCCATCAGTGAGGGGGGAGGCTTAGGGGCTGAGCAGTTCTTC. Residues: CAISEGGGLGAEQFF.